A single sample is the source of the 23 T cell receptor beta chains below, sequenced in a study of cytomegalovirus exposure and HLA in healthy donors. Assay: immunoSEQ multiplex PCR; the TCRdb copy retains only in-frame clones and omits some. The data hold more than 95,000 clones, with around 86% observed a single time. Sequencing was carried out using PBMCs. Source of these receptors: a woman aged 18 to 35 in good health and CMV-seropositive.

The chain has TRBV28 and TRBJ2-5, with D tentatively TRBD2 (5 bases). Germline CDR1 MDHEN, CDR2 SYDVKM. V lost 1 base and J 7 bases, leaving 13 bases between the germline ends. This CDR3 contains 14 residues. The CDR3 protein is CASSLLGERGTQYF. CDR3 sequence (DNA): TGTGCCAGCAGTTTATTGGGCGAACGGGGGACCCAGTACTTC.

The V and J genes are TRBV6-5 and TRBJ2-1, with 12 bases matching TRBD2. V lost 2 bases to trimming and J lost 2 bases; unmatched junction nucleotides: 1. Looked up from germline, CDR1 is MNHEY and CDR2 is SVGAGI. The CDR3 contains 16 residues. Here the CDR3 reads CASSYLAGGTYNEQFF. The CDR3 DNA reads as TGTGCCAGCAGTTACCTAGCGGGAGGGACCTACAATGAGCAGTTCTTC.

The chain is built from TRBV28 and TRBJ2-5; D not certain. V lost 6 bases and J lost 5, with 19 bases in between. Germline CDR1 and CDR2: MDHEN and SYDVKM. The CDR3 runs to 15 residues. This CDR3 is CASSSLGTPSETQYF. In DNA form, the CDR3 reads TGTGCCAGCAGCTCCCTAGGAACACCGTCGGAGACCCAGTACTTC.

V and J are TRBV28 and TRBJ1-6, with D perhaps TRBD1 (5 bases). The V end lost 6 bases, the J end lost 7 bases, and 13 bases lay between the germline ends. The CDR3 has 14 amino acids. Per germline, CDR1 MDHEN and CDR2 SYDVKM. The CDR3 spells CASRYGGGNSPLHF. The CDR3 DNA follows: TGTGCCAGCAGGTATGGGGGGGGGAATTCACCCCTCCACTTT.

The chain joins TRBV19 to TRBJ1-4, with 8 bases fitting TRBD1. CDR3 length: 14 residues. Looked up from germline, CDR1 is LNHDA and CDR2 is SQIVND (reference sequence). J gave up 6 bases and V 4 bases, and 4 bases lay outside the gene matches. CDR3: CASSNSGGYEKLFF. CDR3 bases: TGTGCCAGTAGTAATTCAGGGGGCTATGAAAAACTGTTTTTT.

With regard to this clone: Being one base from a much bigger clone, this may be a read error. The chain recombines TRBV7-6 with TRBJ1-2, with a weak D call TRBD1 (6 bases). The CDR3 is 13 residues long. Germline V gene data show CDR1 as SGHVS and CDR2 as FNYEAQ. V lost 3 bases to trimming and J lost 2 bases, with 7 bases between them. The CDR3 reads CASSLGQNYGYTF. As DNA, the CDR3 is TGTGCCAGCAGCTTGGGACAAAACTATGGCTACACCTTC.

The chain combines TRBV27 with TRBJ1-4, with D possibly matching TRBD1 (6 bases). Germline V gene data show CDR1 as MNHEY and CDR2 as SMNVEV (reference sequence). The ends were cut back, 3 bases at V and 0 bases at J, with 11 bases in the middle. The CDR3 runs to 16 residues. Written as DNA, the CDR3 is TGTGCCAGCAGTTTCCTTACAGGGCCAACTAATGAAAAACTGTTTTTT. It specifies CASSFLTGPTNEKLFF. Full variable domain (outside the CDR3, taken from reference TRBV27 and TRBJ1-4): EAQVTQNPRYLITVTGKKLTVTCSQNMNHEYMSWYRQDPGLGLRQIYYSMNVEVTDKGDVPEGYKVSRKEKRNFPLILESPSPNQTSLYFCASSFLTGPTNEKLFFGSGTQLSVL.

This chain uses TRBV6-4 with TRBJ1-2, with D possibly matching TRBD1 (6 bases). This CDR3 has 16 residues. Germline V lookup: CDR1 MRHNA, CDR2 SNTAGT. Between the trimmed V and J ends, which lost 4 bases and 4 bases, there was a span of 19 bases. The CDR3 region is CASSASALTGSYGYTF. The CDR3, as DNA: TGTGCCAGCAGTGCCTCGGCCTTAACAGGGAGCTATGGCTACACCTTC.

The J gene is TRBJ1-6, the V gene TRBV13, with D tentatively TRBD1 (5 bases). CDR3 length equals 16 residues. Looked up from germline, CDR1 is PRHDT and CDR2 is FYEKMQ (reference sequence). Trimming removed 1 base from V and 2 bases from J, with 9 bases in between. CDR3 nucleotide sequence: TGTGCCAGCAGCTTAGTCGCAGGGACCTATAATTCACCCCTCCACTTT. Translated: CASSLVAGTYNSPLHF.

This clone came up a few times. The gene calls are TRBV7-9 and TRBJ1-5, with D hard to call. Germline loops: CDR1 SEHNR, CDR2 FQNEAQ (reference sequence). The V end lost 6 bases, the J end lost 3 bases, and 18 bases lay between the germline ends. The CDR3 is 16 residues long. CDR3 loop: CASSLTDGAVNQPQHF. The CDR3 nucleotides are TGTGCCAGCAGTCTAACTGACGGTGCGGTCAATCAGCCCCAGCATTTT.

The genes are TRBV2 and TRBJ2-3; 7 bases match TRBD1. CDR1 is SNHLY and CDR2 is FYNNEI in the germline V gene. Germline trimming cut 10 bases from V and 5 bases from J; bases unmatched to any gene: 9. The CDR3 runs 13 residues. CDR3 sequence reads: CANGTDWGDTQYF. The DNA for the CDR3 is TGTGCCAACGGGACAGACTGGGGAGATACGCAGTATTTT.

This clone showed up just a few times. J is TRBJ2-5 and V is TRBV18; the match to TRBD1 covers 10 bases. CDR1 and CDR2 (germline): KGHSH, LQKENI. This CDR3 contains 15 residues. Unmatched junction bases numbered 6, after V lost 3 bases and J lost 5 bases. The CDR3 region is CASSPVGTGDETQYF. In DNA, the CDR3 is TGTGCCAGCTCACCTGTCGGGACAGGGGACGAGACCCAGTACTTC.

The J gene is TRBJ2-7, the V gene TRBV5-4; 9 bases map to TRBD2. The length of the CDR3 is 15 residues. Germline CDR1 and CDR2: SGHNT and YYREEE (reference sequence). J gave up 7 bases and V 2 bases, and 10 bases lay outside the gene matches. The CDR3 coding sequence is TGTGCCAGCAGCTTAGATCCTAGCGGGATGGGGGAGCAGTACTTC. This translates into CASSLDPSGMGEQYF.

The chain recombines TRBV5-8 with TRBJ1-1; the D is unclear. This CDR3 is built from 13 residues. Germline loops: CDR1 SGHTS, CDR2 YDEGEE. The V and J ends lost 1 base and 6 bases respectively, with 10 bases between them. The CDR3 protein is CASSLIGSSEAFF. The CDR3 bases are TGTGCCAGCAGCTTGATCGGTTCTTCTGAAGCTTTCTTT.

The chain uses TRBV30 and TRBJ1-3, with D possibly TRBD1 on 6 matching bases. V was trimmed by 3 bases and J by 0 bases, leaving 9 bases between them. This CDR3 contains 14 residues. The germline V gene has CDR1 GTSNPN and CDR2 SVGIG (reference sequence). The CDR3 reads CAWSRGGSGNTIYF. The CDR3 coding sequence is TGTGCCTGGAGCCGAGGGGGCTCTGGAAACACCATATATTTT.

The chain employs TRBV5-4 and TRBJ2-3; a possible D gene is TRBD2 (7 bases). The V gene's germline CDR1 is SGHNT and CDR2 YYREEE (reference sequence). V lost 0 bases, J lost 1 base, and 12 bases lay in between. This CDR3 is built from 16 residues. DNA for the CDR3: TGTGCCAGCAGCTTGGAGGGGGGGCGAGGCACAGATACGCAGTATTTT. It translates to CASSLEGGRGTDTQYF.

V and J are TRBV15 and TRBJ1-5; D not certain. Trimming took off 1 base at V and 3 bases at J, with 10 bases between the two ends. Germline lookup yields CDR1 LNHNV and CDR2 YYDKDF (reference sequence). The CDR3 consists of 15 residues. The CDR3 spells CATSRGGLYNQPQHF. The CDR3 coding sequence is TGTGCCACCAGCAGAGGCGGCCTTTACAATCAGCCCCAGCATTTT.

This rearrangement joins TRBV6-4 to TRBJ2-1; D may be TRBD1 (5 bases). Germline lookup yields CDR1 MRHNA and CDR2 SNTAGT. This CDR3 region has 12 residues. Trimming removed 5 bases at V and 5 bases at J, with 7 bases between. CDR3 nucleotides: TGTGCCAGCAGTCCAGGGCACAATGAGCAGTTCTTC. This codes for CASSPGHNEQFF.

CDR3 sequence (DNA): TGTGCCAGCAGCGTAGGAGGGGGCAGCTCCTATGGCTACACCTTC. Its translation: CASSVGGGSSYGYTF. The chain has TRBV9 and TRBJ1-2; 7 bases agree with TRBD1. The germline CDR1 and CDR2 sequences are SGDLS and YYNGEE. This CDR3 is built from 15 residues. V lost 0 bases, J lost 4 bases, and 6 bases stayed unmatched.

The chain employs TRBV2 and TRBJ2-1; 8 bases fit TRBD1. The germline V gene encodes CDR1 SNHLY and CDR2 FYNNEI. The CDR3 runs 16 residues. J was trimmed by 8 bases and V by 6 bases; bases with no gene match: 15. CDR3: CASSPGQGSSEDEQFF. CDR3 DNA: TGTGCCAGCAGCCCCGGACAGGGTTCTTCTGAGGATGAGCAGTTCTTC.

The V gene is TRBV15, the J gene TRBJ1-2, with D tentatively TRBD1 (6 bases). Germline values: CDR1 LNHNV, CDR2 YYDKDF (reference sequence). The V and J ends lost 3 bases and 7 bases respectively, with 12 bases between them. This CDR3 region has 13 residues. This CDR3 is CATSSVSGVGYTF. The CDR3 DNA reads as TGTGCCACCAGCAGCGTGTCAGGGGTTGGCTACACCTTC.

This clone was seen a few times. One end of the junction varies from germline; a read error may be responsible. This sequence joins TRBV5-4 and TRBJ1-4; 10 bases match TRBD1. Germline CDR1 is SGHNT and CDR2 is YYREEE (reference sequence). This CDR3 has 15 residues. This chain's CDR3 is CASSLEGTGVVGRTF. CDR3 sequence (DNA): TGTGCCAGCAGCTTGGAGGGGACAGGGGTTGTTGGACGGACTTTT.

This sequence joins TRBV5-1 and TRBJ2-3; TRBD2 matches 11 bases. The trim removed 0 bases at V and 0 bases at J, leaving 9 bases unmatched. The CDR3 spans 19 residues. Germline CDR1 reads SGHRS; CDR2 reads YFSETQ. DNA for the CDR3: TGCGCCAGCAGCTTGGATTTTAGCGGGGGGGCCCTCAGCACAGATACGCAGTATTTT. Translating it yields CASSLDFSGGALSTDTQYF.